This TCR beta chain was found in a study of cytomegalovirus exposure and HLA in healthy donors. On the study more broadly: Around 80 million unique TCRs from HLA-typed donors were held in an early data release.

With 60 Vbeta and 13 Jbeta primers, the PCR was carried out. Here immunoSEQ multiplex PCR was the method, and the copy in TCRdb shows in-frame clones only, minus some. The sample lists 99,000 or so clones, more than 75% occurring once. The CDR3 sequence is 17 residues long. The germline gives CDR1 MGHDK, CDR2 SYGVNS. Trimming removed 1 base from V and 1 base from J; junction bases left unmatched: 6. The sequenced sample was PBMCs. The rearrangement links TRBV25-1 to TRBJ1-5, with 8 bases matching TRBD1. The TCR originated in a young woman in good health and CMV-seropositive. The CDR3 DNA is TGTGCCAGCAGTGAATCGAGGGGGACAGGCAGCAATCAGCCCCAGCATTTT. Encoded protein: CASSESRGTGSNQPQHF.